This T cell receptor beta chain came from a study of cytomegalovirus exposure and HLA in healthy donors. In the PCR, 60 Vbeta and 13 Jbeta primers were used. Libraries were prepared by immunoSEQ multiplex PCR; TCRdb keeps only in-frame clonotypes and omits some of them. This sample has 100,000 to 150,000 clones, with more than 70% found just once. Overall study findings and caveats: In a later analysis, V- and J-gene trimming of beta chains associated with a DCLRE1C missense variant, replicated independently. Among TCR beta chains, those listed as cytomegalovirus-associated numbered over 150.

Regarding this clone: Antigen: not known.

The ends lost 6 bases at V and 6 bases at J; junction bases unmatched: 10. Germline V gene sequence: CDR1 MGHDK, CDR2 SYGVNS. The length of the CDR3 is 16 residues. Material: PBMCs. This clonotype originated in a man aged 50 to 59 in good health and CMV-seronegative. The J gene is TRBJ2-2, the V gene TRBV25-1, with 10 bases identical to TRBD1. The CDR3 loop reads CASRTTGTGEAGELFF. The CDR3 coding sequence is TGTGCCAGCAGGACCACGGGGACAGGGGAGGCCGGGGAGCTGTTTTTT. Full variable domain (outside the CDR3, taken from reference TRBV25-1 and TRBJ2-2): EADIYQTPRYLVIGTGKKITLECSQTMGHDKMYWYQQDPGMELHLIHYSYGVNSTEKGDLSSESTVSRIRTEHFPLTLESARPSHTSQYLCASRTTGTGEAGELFFGEGSRLTVL.